These 9 T cell receptor beta chains originate from one sample sequenced in a study of OX40 agonist ivuxolimab in advanced cancers. TCRdb keeps only in-frame clones here, not all; method: immunoSEQ multiplex PCR. The sample lists some 51,000 clones, about 87% occurring once. The sample consisted of CD4+ or CD8+ T cells sorted from blood, taken in a trial of the OX40 agonist ivuxolimab. Receptor source: an adult with an advanced solid tumor such as melanoma, head and neck, liver or kidney cancer.

The J gene is TRBJ2-1, the V gene TRBV11-1; D possibly uses TRBD1 or TRBD2 (5 bases each). The CDR3 length is 12 residues. The V and J ends lost 2 bases and 8 bases respectively, with 7 bases between them. Germline values: CDR1 SGHAT, CDR2 FQDESV (reference sequence). In DNA form, the CDR3 reads TGTGCCAGCAGCTTATCGGGGCATGAGCAGTTCTTC. It translates to CASSLSGHEQFF.

V and J are TRBV7-2 and TRBJ2-3; 9 nucleotides match TRBD2. Germline CDR1 SGHTA, CDR2 FQGNSA. Germline trimming cut 5 bases from V and 1 base from J; bases unmatched to any gene: 7. CDR3 length: 16 residues. CDR3 amino acids: CASSPQRGVGTDTQYF. The CDR3 nucleotides read TGTGCCAGCAGCCCACAGCGGGGGGTGGGCACAGATACGCAGTATTTT.

The chain recombines TRBV4-3 with TRBJ2-1, with 10 bases fitting TRBD2. The CDR3 runs to 15 residues. The junction had 2 bases not matched to a gene; V was cut back by 1 base and J by 5 bases. Germline assignment: CDR1 LGHNA and CDR2 YSLEER. The CDR3, as DNA: TGCGCCAGCAGCCAAGTGAGCGGGGGGGACAATGAGCAGTTCTTC. It yields the protein CASSQVSGGDNEQFF.

Written as DNA, the CDR3 is TGTGCCAGCAGCTTGGGCACCTACGAGCAGTACTTC. Protein sequence: CASSLGTYEQYF. The chain is built from TRBV11-2 and TRBJ2-7; no reliable D call. The CDR3 is 12 residues long. The germline V gene encodes CDR1 SGHAT and CDR2 FQNNGV. The V gene lost 3 bases and the J gene lost 2 bases, with 5 bases spanning the gap.

The chain links TRBV4-3 to TRBJ1-3, with a weak D call TRBD1 (6 bases). Deletions cut 3 bases from V and 4 bases from J, with 13 bases between. Germline lookup yields CDR1 LGHNA and CDR2 YSLEER. The CDR3 sequence is 15 residues long. CDR3 sequence reads: CASSQGARSGNTIYF. CDR3 coding DNA: TGCGCCAGCAGCCAGGGGGCTCGCTCCGGAAACACCATATATTTT.

The chain joins TRBV10-2 to TRBJ1-1, with TRBD1 identical over 7 bases. The CDR3 is 13 residues long. Germline V CDR1 and CDR2: WSHSY, SAAADI. Trimming at V came to 8 bases and at J to 3 bases, leaving 6 bases not matched to a gene. Here the CDR3 DNA reads TGCGCCAGCGGAGGGGGCGCGGACACTGAAGCTTTCTTT. Protein product: CASGGGADTEAFF.

This chain joins TRBV6-5 and TRBJ2-7; a weak D match, TRBD1 (6 bases). The V gene lost 6 bases and the J gene lost 0 bases, with 9 bases spanning the gap. This CDR3 comprises 13 residues. The germline gives CDR1 MNHEY, CDR2 SVGAGI. The CDR3 region is CASSPTGSYEQYF. In nucleotides, the CDR3 is TGTGCCAGCAGCCCGACAGGCTCCTACGAGCAGTACTTC.

The chain couples TRBV11-1 to TRBJ2-5; D possibly corresponds to TRBD1 (5 bases). There are 13 residues in the CDR3. V lost 1 base to trimming and J lost 3 bases, with 6 bases between them. Germline CDR1 and CDR2: SGHAT and FQDESV (reference sequence). The DNA of the CDR3 is TGTGCCAGCAGCTTAGAGACAGAAGAGACCCAGTACTTC. Translating gives CASSLETEETQYF.

The chain carries TRBV19 and TRBJ2-1; 12 nucleotides align to TRBD2. This CDR3 has 16 amino acids. Germline-derived CDR1 and CDR2 are LNHDA and SQIVND (reference sequence). The junction had 15 bases not matched to a gene; V was cut back by 10 bases and J by 8 bases. The CDR3 region is CATYQASGGVGHEQFF. The CDR3 DNA sequence: TGTGCCACTTATCAGGCTAGCGGGGGGGTCGGCCATGAGCAGTTCTTC.